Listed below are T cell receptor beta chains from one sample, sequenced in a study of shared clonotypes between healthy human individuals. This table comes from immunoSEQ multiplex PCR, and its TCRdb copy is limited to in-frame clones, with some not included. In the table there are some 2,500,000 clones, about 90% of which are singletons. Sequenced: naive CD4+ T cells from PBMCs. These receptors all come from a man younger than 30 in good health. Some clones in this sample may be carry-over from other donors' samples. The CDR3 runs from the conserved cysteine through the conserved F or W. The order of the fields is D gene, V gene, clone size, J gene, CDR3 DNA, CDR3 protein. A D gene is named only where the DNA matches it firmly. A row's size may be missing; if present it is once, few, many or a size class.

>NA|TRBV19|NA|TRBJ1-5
TGTGCCAGTAGTACTTTTAGGGGTGGGAGCAATCAGCCCCAGCATTTT
CASSTFRGGSNQPQHF
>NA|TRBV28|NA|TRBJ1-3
TGTGCCAGCAGTTTGGACATAGCAATTGGAAACACCATATATTTT
CASSLDIAIGNTIYF
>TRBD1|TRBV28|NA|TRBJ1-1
TGTGCCAGCAGTTCACCGGGACAGGGGGCAGGGAGGACTGAAGCTTTCTTT
CASSSPGQGAGRTEAFF
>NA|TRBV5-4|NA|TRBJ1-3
TGTGCCAGCAGCTTGGGGGGGGGTATCTCTGGAAACACCATATATTTT
CASSLGGGISGNTIYF
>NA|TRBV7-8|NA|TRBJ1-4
TGTGCCAGCAGCACCCCCGGGGGACTGGATGAAAAACTGTTTTTT
CASSTPGGLDEKLFF
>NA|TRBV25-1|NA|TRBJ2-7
TGTGCCAGCAGGAGCTCCTACGAGCAGTACTTC
CASRSSYEQYF
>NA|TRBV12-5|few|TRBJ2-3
TGTGCTAGTGCCTCAGAAGCAGATACGCAGTATTTT
CASASEADTQYF
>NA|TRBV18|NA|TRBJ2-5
TGTGCCAGCTCAGGAAACAGGGAATACCAAGAGACCCAGTACTTC
CASSGNREYQETQYF
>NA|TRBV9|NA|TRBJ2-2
TGTGCCAGCAGCGTAATGACCGGGGAGCTGTTTTTT
CASSVMTGELFF
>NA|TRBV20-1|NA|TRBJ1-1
TGCAGTGACGGGCAGAACACTGAAGCTTTCTTT
CSDGQNTEAFF
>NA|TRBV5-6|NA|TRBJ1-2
TGTGCCAGCAGCTTGTGGAGTAACTATGGCTACACCTTC
CASSLWSNYGYTF
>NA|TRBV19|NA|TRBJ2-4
TGTGCCAGTAGTCCTCGGGACTGGGGCAAAAACATTCAGTACTTC
CASSPRDWGKNIQYF
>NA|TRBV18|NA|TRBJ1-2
TGTGCCAGCTCACTTCTTGTAGCTAACTATGGCTACACCTTC
CASSLLVANYGYTF
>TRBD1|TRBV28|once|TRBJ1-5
TGTGCCAGCAGTCCCGGATCAGACAGGGTAAGGCAGCCCCAGCATTTT
CASSPGSDRVRQPQHF
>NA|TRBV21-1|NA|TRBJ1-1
TGTGCCAGCAGCAGAAGACAGGCTTCTGAAGCTTTCTTT
CASSRRQASEAFF
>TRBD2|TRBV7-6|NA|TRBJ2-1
TGTGCCAGCAGCTTGTGGACTAGCGGGACCTACAATGAGCAGTTCTTC
CASSLWTSGTYNEQFF
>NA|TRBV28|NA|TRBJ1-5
TGTGCCAGCCGAAGGGCCGGGCGGAATCAGCCCCAGCATTTT
CASRRAGRNQPQHF
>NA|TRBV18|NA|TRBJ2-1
TGTGCCAGCTCACCAACAGAATCGAATGAGCAGTTCTTC
CASSPTESNEQFF
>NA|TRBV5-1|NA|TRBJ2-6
TGCGCCAGCAGCCCCCGTCTGAGCTCTGGGGCCAACGTCCTGACTTTC
CASSPRLSSGANVLTF
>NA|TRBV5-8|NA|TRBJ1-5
TGTGCCAGCAGCTTGGATAGGGGATGGAATCAGCCCCAGCATTTT
CASSLDRGWNQPQHF
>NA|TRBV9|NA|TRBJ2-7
TGTGCCAGCAGCGCCCGCGGACATTCCGGCGAGCAGTACTTC
CASSARGHSGEQYF
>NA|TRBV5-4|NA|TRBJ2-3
TGTGCCAGCAGCCCGAGCTTCTACACAGATACGCAGTATTTT
CASSPSFYTDTQYF
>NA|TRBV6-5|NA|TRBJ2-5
TGTGCCAGCAGTTACTACCAGCGGACCAACCAAGAGACCCAGTACTTC
CASSYYQRTNQETQYF
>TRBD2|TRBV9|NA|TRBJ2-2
TGTGCCAGCAGCGTAGCTATCGGGAGGGCCTCGGGCACCGGGGAGCTGTTTTTT
CASSVAIGRASGTGELFF
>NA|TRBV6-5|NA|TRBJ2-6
TGTGCCAGCAGGTATACCGACTCTGGGGCCAACGTCCTGACTTTC
CASRYTDSGANVLTF
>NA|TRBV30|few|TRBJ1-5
TGTGCCTGGAGTACGAGCGGAGGGCAGCCCCAGCATTTT
CAWSTSGGQPQHF
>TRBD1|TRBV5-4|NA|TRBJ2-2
TGTGCCAGCAGCTTGGGGATAGGGGGCGCAGGAACCGGGGAGCTGTTTTTT
CASSLGIGGAGTGELFF
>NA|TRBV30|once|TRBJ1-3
TGTGCCTGGAGGCCTCGAGGGAACACCATATATTTT
CAWRPRGNTIYF